Each of the 13 T cell receptor beta chains below was sequenced from the same sample in a study of cytomegalovirus exposure and HLA in healthy donors. It was with 60 Vbeta and 13 Jbeta primers that the PCR ran. Profiling relied on immunoSEQ multiplex PCR, and the TCRdb table lists in-frame clones only, not all of them. The listing contains roughly 100,000 clones. The material sequenced was PBMCs. Receptor source: a man in his forties or fifties in good health and CMV-seronegative.

The V gene is TRBV9, the J gene TRBJ2-3, with D perhaps TRBD1 (5 bases). Germline loops: CDR1 SGDLS, CDR2 YYNGEE. Trimming pared 3 bases from V and 3 bases from J, leaving 11 bases between. The CDR3 extends over 14 amino acids. The CDR3 DNA is TGTGCCAGCAGCGCAGGGTTTAATACAGATACGCAGTATTTT. It codes for CASSAGFNTDTQYF.

The J gene is TRBJ2-2, the V gene TRBV5-1; TRBD1 matches at 8 bases. From germline, CDR1 is SGHRS and CDR2 YFSETQ. The CDR3 extends over 14 amino acids. V shed 3 bases and J 7 bases; nucleotides not matched to a gene: 5. CDR3 residues: CASSSQGEVGELFF. As DNA, the CDR3 is TGCGCCAGCAGCTCACAGGGGGAGGTCGGGGAGCTGTTTTTT.

The chain combines TRBV4-3 with TRBJ1-1; D is unresolved. Germline values: CDR1 LGHNA, CDR2 YSLEER. V lost 0 bases, J lost 9 bases, and 14 bases lay in between. This CDR3 is 14 amino acids long. CDR3 nucleotides: TGCGCCAGCAGCCAAGATTTTCGCACAGTTAAAGCTTTCTTT. Encoded protein: CASSQDFRTVKAFF.

In nucleotides, the CDR3 is TGTGCCAGCAGCTTAGCTACCCACTACAATGAGCAGTTCTTC. It translates to CASSLATHYNEQFF. The chain combines TRBV11-3 with TRBJ2-1; unclear D gene. The CDR3 runs to 14 residues. Deletions cut 1 base from V and 3 bases from J, with 7 bases between. Germline V gene data show CDR1 as SGHNT and CDR2 as YENEEA.

Turning to this clone: One junction end does not reproduce the germline sequence, and a read error may be involved. This chain joins TRBV7-7 and TRBJ2-7; 9 positions match TRBD1. The CDR3 loop spans 15 amino acids. From germline, CDR1 is SSHAT and CDR2 FNYEAQ (reference sequence). Written as DNA, the CDR3 is TGTGCTAGCAGCGAACAGGGGGCGCCAATCCACGAGCAGTACTTC. As protein: CASSEQGAPIHEQYF.

The chain recombines TRBV30 with TRBJ2-2; D not resolved. The CDR3 length is 16 residues. V shed 2 bases and J shed 2 bases, with 15 bases lying between them. From germline, CDR1 is GTSNPN and CDR2 SVGIG (reference sequence). For the CDR3, the DNA is TGTGCCTGGAGTCTTATACTAACATTCAACACCGGGGAGCTGTTTTTT. Translating it yields CAWSLILTFNTGELFF.

The chain carries TRBV7-9 and TRBJ2-1, with a weak D call TRBD1 (7 bases). V was clipped by 5 bases and J by 5 bases, with 16 bases between them. Germline-derived CDR1 and CDR2 are SEHNR and FQNEAQ (reference sequence). This CDR3 comprises 15 residues. Written as DNA, the CDR3 is TGTGCCAGCAGCCCTCCAGGGGGGATCGACAATGAGCAGTTCTTC. Amino acids: CASSPPGGIDNEQFF.

The chain couples TRBV5-1 to TRBJ2-5; 10 bases agree with TRBD2. The CDR3 extends over 16 amino acids. Trimming at V came to 4 bases and at J to 5 bases, leaving 11 bases not matched to a gene. Germline V gene data show CDR1 as SGHRS and CDR2 as YFSETQ. The CDR3 DNA reads as TGCGCCAGCAGCGCCGTGGGGGCTAGCGGGAGTGAGACCCAGTACTTC. Its protein is CASSAVGASGSETQYF. The whole variable domain, remainder taken from reference TRBV5-1 and TRBJ2-5, is KAGVTQTPRYLIKTRGQQVTLSCSPISGHRSVSWYQQTPGQGLQFLFEYFSETQRNKGNFPGRFSGRQFSNSRSEMNVSTLELGDSALYLCASSAVGASGSETQYFGPGTRLLVL.

The chain has TRBV6-6 and TRBJ2-3; TRBD1 aligns across 7 bases. Trimming removed 1 base from V and 2 bases from J; junction bases left unmatched: 6. Per the germline V gene, CDR1 is MNHNY and CDR2 is SVGAGI (reference sequence). This CDR3 is built from 16 residues. This CDR3 is CASSYLGGGTTDTQYF. Written as DNA, the CDR3 is TGTGCCAGCAGTTACTTAGGGGGCGGAACCACAGATACGCAGTATTTT.

J is TRBJ1-5 and V is TRBV27; TRBD1 matches at 9 bases. After removal of 5 bases from V and 3 bases from J, the junction contained 5 bases not matched to a gene. The CDR3 extends over 15 amino acids. CDR1 is MNHEY, CDR2 SMNVEV, per germline (reference sequence). The CDR3 coding sequence is TGTGCCAGCAGTCCGGGACAGGGCCACAATCAGCCCCAGCATTTT. Protein sequence: CASSPGQGHNQPQHF.

The V gene is TRBV18, the J gene TRBJ2-7; TRBD1 is a possible D gene (5 bases). This CDR3 region has 16 residues. Deletions cut 5 bases from V and 4 bases from J, with 21 bases between. Germline V CDR1 and CDR2: KGHSH, LQKENI. The CDR3 nucleotides are TGTGCCAGCTCATCCTCCAGGGATGGGGCCGATTACGAGCAGTACTTC. This codes for CASSSSRDGADYEQYF. The complete variable domain, with remaining parts taken from reference TRBV18 and TRBJ2-7, reads NAGVMQNPRHLVRRRGQEARLRCSPMKGHSHVYWYRQLPEEGLKFMVYLQKENIIDESGMPKERFSAEFPKEGPSILRIQQVVRGDSAAYFCASSSSRDGADYEQYFGPGTRLTVT.

The rearrangement joins TRBV7-9 to TRBJ2-3; D ambiguous. Trimming removed 6 bases from V and 1 base from J, with 8 bases in between. The CDR3 totals 13 residues. Germline lookup yields CDR1 SEHNR and CDR2 FQNEAQ (reference sequence). The CDR3 protein is CASSWSGTDTQYF. The CDR3 DNA reads as TGTGCCAGCAGTTGGAGCGGCACAGATACGCAGTATTTT.

This chain connects TRBV29-1 to TRBJ2-3, with D perhaps TRBD2 (5 bases). The CDR3 is 14 amino acids. With 3 bases removed from V and 1 base from J, the gap between germline ends came to 11 bases. Germline V lookup: CDR1 SQVTM, CDR2 ANQGSEA. The DNA of the CDR3 is TGCAGCGTTGACGAGGGAAGGGGCACAGATACGCAGTATTTT. Amino acids: CSVDEGRGTDTQYF.